This is a list of T cell receptor beta chains from one sample in a study of cytomegalovirus exposure and HLA in healthy donors. Libraries were prepared by immunoSEQ multiplex PCR; TCRdb keeps only in-frame clonotypes and omits some of them. Of more than 130,000 clones in the sample, around 80% are singletons; the top ten hold 2% to 2.5%. Sequencing input: PBMCs. The receptors shown here come from a young man in good health and CMV-seronegative. Both conserved end residues are part of each CDR3. A D gene is named only where the DNA matches it firmly. The size field is filled for only some rows; it gives once, few, many or a size class.

j_gene: TRBJ2-7
v_gene: TRBV2
d_gene: TRBD2
abundance: NA
CDR3aa: CASRGTSGRAFYEQYF
CDR3nt: TGTGCCAGCAGGGGGACTAGCGGGAGGGCCTTCTACGAGCAGTACTTC

j_gene: TRBJ1-2
v_gene: TRBV20-1
d_gene: TRBD1
abundance: NA
CDR3aa: CSARPTGDAF
CDR3nt: TGCAGTGCTAGACCGACAGGGGACGCCTTC

j_gene: TRBJ1-1
v_gene: TRBV27
d_gene: TRBD1
abundance: NA
CDR3aa: CASSLDRGYGTEAFF
CDR3nt: TGTGCCAGCAGTTTAGACAGGGGGTACGGCACTGAAGCTTTCTTT

j_gene: TRBJ1-2
v_gene: TRBV18
d_gene: TRBD1
abundance: NA
CDR3aa: CASSLRDRGTEPPSYGYTF
CDR3nt: TGTGCCAGCTCACTCCGGGACAGGGGAACCGAACCCCCCTCATATGGCTACACCTTC

j_gene: TRBJ1-4
v_gene: TRBV19
d_gene: NA
abundance: NA
CDR3aa: CASSIDVGGGDEKLFF
CDR3nt: TGTGCCAGTAGTATAGACGTTGGGGGAGGAGATGAAAAACTGTTTTTT

j_gene: TRBJ1-1
v_gene: TRBV28
d_gene: NA
abundance: NA
CDR3aa: CASSSLFEAFF
CDR3nt: TGTGCCAGCAGTTCCCTTTTTGAAGCTTTCTTT

j_gene: TRBJ2-3
v_gene: TRBV28
d_gene: TRBD1
abundance: NA
CDR3aa: CASRGQGRDTQYF
CDR3nt: TGTGCCAGCAGAGGACAGGGCCGAGATACGCAGTATTTT

j_gene: TRBJ1-5
v_gene: TRBV27
d_gene: NA
abundance: NA
CDR3aa: CASSREHPDQPQHF
CDR3nt: TGTGCCAGCAGCAGGGAACACCCCGATCAGCCCCAGCATTTT

j_gene: TRBJ1-5
v_gene: TRBV6-6
d_gene: NA
abundance: NA
CDR3aa: CASSTPHQVMDQPQHF
CDR3nt: TGTGCCAGCAGCACTCCCCACCAGGTCATGGATCAGCCCCAGCATTTT

j_gene: TRBJ1-6
v_gene: TRBV19
d_gene: NA
abundance: NA
CDR3aa: CASRNPDSSSYNSPLHF
CDR3nt: TGTGCCAGTAGGAACCCGGACTCGAGCTCCTATAATTCACCCCTCCACTTT

j_gene: TRBJ2-3
v_gene: TRBV19
d_gene: NA
abundance: NA
CDR3aa: CASTLGGGGADTQYF
CDR3nt: TGTGCCAGTACCCTCGGGGGTGGGGGAGCAGATACGCAGTATTTT

j_gene: TRBJ1-2
v_gene: TRBV5-1
d_gene: TRBD1
abundance: NA
CDR3aa: CASKDTGGEIGYTF
CDR3nt: TGCGCCAGCAAGGACACAGGGGGTGAAATCGGCTACACCTTC

j_gene: TRBJ2-7
v_gene: TRBV7-6
d_gene: TRBD1
abundance: NA
CDR3aa: CASSLKLRGQGLSYEQYF
CDR3nt: TGTGCCAGCAGCTTAAAACTTAGAGGACAGGGGTTATCCTACGAGCAGTACTTC

j_gene: TRBJ1-6
v_gene: TRBV6-1
d_gene: TRBD1
abundance: once
CDR3aa: CASSSTGGNSPLHF
CDR3nt: TGTGCCAGCAGTTCGACAGGGGGGAATTCACCCCTCCACTTT

j_gene: TRBJ1-5
v_gene: TRBV5-1
d_gene: TRBD1
abundance: NA
CDR3aa: CASSLTGGNSNQPQHF
CDR3nt: TGCGCCAGCAGCCTTACAGGGGGAAATAGCAATCAGCCCCAGCATTTT

j_gene: TRBJ2-1
v_gene: TRBV5-6
d_gene: TRBD1
abundance: few
CDR3aa: CASSLGQGVFLLF
CDR3nt: TGTGCCAGCAGCTTGGGACAGGGAGTTTTCTTGCTCTTC

j_gene: TRBJ1-2
v_gene: TRBV27
d_gene: NA
abundance: NA
CDR3aa: CASSSYRDSQLNGYTF
CDR3nt: TGTGCCAGCAGTTCCTACCGGGACTCTCAATTAAATGGCTACACCTTC

j_gene: TRBJ2-3
v_gene: TRBV5-1
d_gene: TRBD2
abundance: NA
CDR3aa: CASSLNPGLGTDTQYF
CDR3nt: TGCGCCAGCAGCCTGAACCCGGGACTAGGAACAGATACGCAGTATTTT

j_gene: TRBJ2-1
v_gene: TRBV5-1
d_gene: TRBD2
abundance: once
CDR3aa: CASSLVAGGPVEQFF
CDR3nt: TGCGCCAGCAGCTTGGTAGCGGGAGGGCCCGTTGAGCAGTTCTTC

j_gene: TRBJ1-1
v_gene: TRBV9
d_gene: TRBD1
abundance: NA
CDR3aa: CASSPGTGLRTEAFF
CDR3nt: TGTGCCAGCAGCCCAGGGACAGGGCTGAGGACTGAAGCTTTCTTT

j_gene: TRBJ2-7
v_gene: TRBV28
d_gene: TRBD2
abundance: NA
CDR3aa: CATAILAGSYEQYF
CDR3nt: TGTGCCACCGCGATACTAGCGGGATCCTACGAGCAGTACTTC

j_gene: TRBJ2-1
v_gene: TRBV2
d_gene: NA
abundance: once
CDR3aa: CASSFSTPYNEQFF
CDR3nt: TGTGCCAGCAGCTTTAGTACCCCCTACAATGAGCAGTTCTTC

j_gene: TRBJ2-7
v_gene: TRBV27
d_gene: TRBD2
abundance: NA
CDR3aa: CASKETSGSAPHEQYF
CDR3nt: TGTGCCAGCAAAGAGACTAGCGGGAGTGCGCCCCACGAGCAGTACTTC

j_gene: TRBJ2-5
v_gene: TRBV4-1
d_gene: TRBD2
abundance: NA
CDR3aa: CASSQSGLAGVVLETQYF
CDR3nt: TGCGCCAGCAGCCAATCCGGACTAGCGGGGGTCGTGCTGGAGACCCAGTACTTC

j_gene: TRBJ2-7
v_gene: TRBV6-5
d_gene: NA
abundance: NA
CDR3aa: CASRRRQESSYEQYF
CDR3nt: TGTGCCAGCAGAAGACGACAGGAGAGCTCCTACGAGCAGTACTTC

j_gene: TRBJ1-1
v_gene: TRBV6-1
d_gene: NA
abundance: few
CDR3aa: CASRAGFTEAFF
CDR3nt: TGTGCCAGCAGGGCAGGCTTTACTGAAGCTTTCTTT

j_gene: TRBJ2-1
v_gene: TRBV28
d_gene: TRBD2
abundance: NA
CDR3aa: CASSEAGGNNEQFF
CDR3nt: TGTGCCAGCAGTGAGGCCGGGGGGAACAATGAGCAGTTCTTC

j_gene: TRBJ1-1
v_gene: TRBV11-2
d_gene: NA
abundance: NA
CDR3aa: CASSHRVGGEAFF
CDR3nt: TGTGCCAGCAGTCACCGAGTCGGGGGGGAAGCTTTCTTT

j_gene: TRBJ1-5
v_gene: TRBV6-1
d_gene: NA
abundance: many
CDR3aa: CASSEDRYSNQPQHF
CDR3nt: TGTGCCAGCAGTGAGGACAGATATAGCAATCAGCCCCAGCATTTT

j_gene: TRBJ2-7
v_gene: TRBV28
d_gene: NA
abundance: NA
CDR3aa: CASNSGGASEQYF
CDR3nt: TGTGCCAGCAACAGTGGGGGGGCTTCCGAGCAGTACTTC

j_gene: TRBJ2-6
v_gene: TRBV5-4
d_gene: NA
abundance: NA
CDR3aa: CASYSGANVLTF
CDR3nt: TGTGCCAGCTACTCTGGGGCCAACGTCCTGACTTTC

j_gene: TRBJ1-1
v_gene: TRBV7-8
d_gene: TRBD1
abundance: NA
CDR3aa: CASSLGDRGVEAFF
CDR3nt: TGTGCCAGCAGCTTGGGAGACAGGGGGGTTGAAGCTTTCTTT

j_gene: TRBJ1-5
v_gene: TRBV19
d_gene: NA
abundance: NA
CDR3aa: CASSNYRLGNQPQHF
CDR3nt: TGTGCCAGTAGTAACTACAGGTTGGGCAATCAGCCCCAGCATTTT

j_gene: TRBJ2-2
v_gene: TRBV5-8
d_gene: TRBD2
abundance: NA
CDR3aa: CASSLLLTSGDTGELFF
CDR3nt: TGTGCCAGCAGCTTGTTGTTGACTAGCGGTGACACCGGGGAGCTGTTTTTT

j_gene: TRBJ2-5
v_gene: TRBV15
d_gene: TRBD1
abundance: NA
CDR3aa: CATSRDRGLETQYF
CDR3nt: TGTGCCACCAGCAGAGACAGGGGGCTAGAGACCCAGTACTTC

j_gene: TRBJ1-1
v_gene: TRBV11-2
d_gene: TRBD1
abundance: NA
CDR3aa: CASSLGWRGLSTEAFF
CDR3nt: TGTGCCAGCAGCTTAGGTTGGAGGGGGCTGAGTACTGAAGCTTTCTTT

j_gene: TRBJ1-1
v_gene: TRBV12-5
d_gene: NA
abundance: NA
CDR3aa: CASGFSVNTEAFF
CDR3nt: TGTGCTAGTGGTTTTTCCGTAAACACTGAAGCTTTCTTT

j_gene: TRBJ2-1
v_gene: TRBV19
d_gene: NA
abundance: few
CDR3aa: CASSIDTYNEQFF
CDR3nt: TGTGCCAGTAGTATAGACACCTACAATGAGCAGTTCTTC